Each of the 2 T cell receptor beta chains below was sequenced from the same sample in a study of blood T cell repertoires in COVID-19. Libraries were prepared by immunoSEQ multiplex PCR; TCRdb keeps only in-frame clonotypes and omits some of them. In the table there are more than 65,000 clones, 65% to 90% of which are singletons. The specimen sequenced was peripheral blood. The source is a woman aged 50 to 65 with acute or convalescent COVID-19.

The gene calls are TRBV21-1 and TRBJ1-2. TRBV21-1 represents a pseudogene. The CDR3 is 14 residues long. CDR3: CASSKGSPTYGYTF. The CDR3 nucleotides are TGTGCCAGCAGCAAAGGGTCCCCTACCTATGGCTACACCTTC.

This clone has a handful of counts. The sample holds other DNA sequences that translate to the same CDR3. The chain is built from TRBV20-1 and TRBJ2-5; the match to TRBD2 covers 13 bases. Germline V lookup: CDR1 DFQATT, CDR2 SNEGSKA (reference sequence). The CDR3 is 17 amino acids. J was trimmed by 0 bases and V by 3 bases; bases with no gene match: 7. Here the CDR3 reads CSASGYGLAGDQETQYF. CDR3 bases: TGCAGTGCTAGTGGGTATGGACTAGCGGGGGACCAAGAGACCCAGTACTTC.